The rows below give T cell receptor beta chains drawn from one sample of a study of cytomegalovirus exposure and HLA in healthy donors. Data came from immunoSEQ multiplex PCR; TCRdb stores just in-frame clones and leaves some out. Of approximately 160,000 clones in the sample, roughly 77% were seen once. Specimen: PBMCs. The receptors here all came from a woman younger than 30 in good health and CMV-seronegative. CDR3s include the opening cysteine and the closing phenylalanine or tryptophan. The D gene is left open where the match is weak. Size is stated for part of the rows, as once, few or many counts, or as a class when the clone is expanded.

abundance: .; d_gene: .; v_gene: TRBV18; j_gene: TRBJ2-1; CDR3aa: CASSGTQYNEQFF; CDR3nt: TGTGCCAGCTCTGGGACACAATACAATGAGCAGTTCTTC
abundance: .; d_gene: .; v_gene: TRBV11-2; j_gene: TRBJ2-7; CDR3aa: CASSLIVVFSSYEQYF; CDR3nt: TGTGCCAGCAGCTTAATTGTGGTTTTTAGCTCCTACGAGCAGTACTTC
abundance: .; d_gene: .; v_gene: TRBV5-4; j_gene: TRBJ2-7; CDR3aa: CASSLAAGSSYEQYF; CDR3nt: TGTGCCAGCAGCTTGGCGGCGGGGAGCTCCTACGAGCAGTACTTC
abundance: .; d_gene: .; v_gene: TRBV6-6; j_gene: TRBJ2-7; CDR3aa: CASSASGGPPYEQYF; CDR3nt: TGTGCCAGCAGTGCCTCCGGGGGGCCGCCCTACGAGCAGTACTTC
abundance: .; d_gene: TRBD1; v_gene: TRBV7-9; j_gene: TRBJ1-2; CDR3aa: CASSPTGGAPYGYTF; CDR3nt: TGTGCCAGCAGCCCGACAGGGGGCGCCCCCTATGGCTACACCTTC
abundance: .; d_gene: TRBD2; v_gene: TRBV7-2; j_gene: TRBJ2-4; CDR3aa: CASSNSGRAGKNIQYF; CDR3nt: TGTGCCAGCAGCAATAGCGGGAGGGCCGGCAAAAACATTCAGTACTTC
abundance: many; d_gene: .; v_gene: TRBV5-6; j_gene: TRBJ1-3; CDR3aa: CASSDGYSGNTIYF; CDR3nt: TGTGCCAGCAGTGACGGGTACTCTGGAAACACCATATATTTT
abundance: .; d_gene: TRBD1; v_gene: TRBV19; j_gene: TRBJ1-1; CDR3aa: CASSLAGGITEAFF; CDR3nt: TGTGCCAGTAGTTTGGCAGGGGGCATCACTGAAGCTTTCTTT
abundance: medium-sized; d_gene: TRBD2; v_gene: TRBV5-1; j_gene: TRBJ2-1; CDR3aa: CASSLEGLATVYNEQFF; CDR3nt: TGCGCCAGCAGCTTGGAGGGACTAGCGACCGTCTACAATGAGCAGTTCTTC
abundance: .; d_gene: TRBD1; v_gene: TRBV10-3; j_gene: TRBJ1-5; CDR3aa: CAISESFGTGLDQPQHF; CDR3nt: TGTGCCATCAGTGAGTCTTTTGGGACAGGGCTAGATCAGCCCCAGCATTTT
abundance: .; d_gene: .; v_gene: TRBV6-1; j_gene: TRBJ1-1; CDR3aa: CASSADTNTEAFF; CDR3nt: TGTGCCAGCAGTGCGGACACGAACACTGAAGCTTTCTTT
abundance: .; d_gene: TRBD1; v_gene: TRBV6-5; j_gene: TRBJ2-1; CDR3aa: CASSYLRQGDEQFF; CDR3nt: TGTGCCAGCAGTTACTTAAGGCAGGGGGATGAGCAGTTCTTC
abundance: .; d_gene: .; v_gene: TRBV6-6; j_gene: TRBJ2-7; CDR3aa: CASSFADTYEQYF; CDR3nt: TGTGCCAGCAGTTTCGCAGACACCTACGAGCAGTACTTC
abundance: .; d_gene: TRBD1; v_gene: TRBV28; j_gene: TRBJ2-1; CDR3aa: CASERDRVVHEQFF; CDR3nt: TGTGCCAGCGAGCGGGACAGGGTCGTTCATGAGCAGTTCTTC
abundance: .; d_gene: TRBD1; v_gene: TRBV28; j_gene: TRBJ2-7; CDR3aa: CASSPRQGPEQYF; CDR3nt: TGTGCCAGCAGTCCCCGACAGGGCCCCGAGCAGTACTTC
abundance: .; d_gene: .; v_gene: TRBV5-6; j_gene: TRBJ1-5; CDR3aa: CASSNWRGRSQPQHF; CDR3nt: TGTGCCAGCAGTAATTGGAGGGGCCGGAGTCAGCCCCAGCATTTT
abundance: .; d_gene: TRBD1; v_gene: TRBV6-5; j_gene: TRBJ2-7; CDR3aa: CASSSGQGAYEQYF; CDR3nt: TGTGCCAGCAGTTCTGGACAGGGGGCTTACGAGCAGTACTTC
abundance: .; d_gene: TRBD1; v_gene: TRBV4-1; j_gene: TRBJ2-5; CDR3aa: CASSPAGTGVKETQYF; CDR3nt: TGCGCCAGCAGCCCGGCCGGGACAGGGGTTAAGGAGACCCAGTACTTC
abundance: .; d_gene: .; v_gene: TRBV9; j_gene: TRBJ2-5; CDR3aa: CASSVGGGVRETQYF; CDR3nt: TGTGCCAGCAGCGTAGGAGGAGGGGTGAGAGAGACCCAGTACTTC
abundance: few; d_gene: .; v_gene: TRBV6-1; j_gene: TRBJ2-3; CDR3aa: CASSEPPGSGADTQYF; CDR3nt: TGTGCCAGCAGTGAACCGCCGGGCTCGGGGGCAGATACGCAGTATTTT
abundance: .; d_gene: .; v_gene: TRBV10-3; j_gene: TRBJ1-5; CDR3aa: CAISAFGDNQPQHF; CDR3nt: TGTGCCATCAGTGCCTTCGGGGACAATCAGCCCCAGCATTTT
abundance: once; d_gene: TRBD2; v_gene: TRBV4-1; j_gene: TRBJ2-5; CDR3aa: CASSQEVRRTLAGIQETQYF; CDR3nt: TGCGCCAGCAGCCAAGAAGTTCGAAGAACCCTAGCGGGCATACAAGAGACCCAGTACTTC
abundance: once; d_gene: TRBD1; v_gene: TRBV5-5; j_gene: TRBJ1-2; CDR3aa: CASSSRDRVGSYTF; CDR3nt: TGTGCCAGCAGCTCTCGTGACAGGGTCGGTAGCTACACCTTC
abundance: few; d_gene: TRBD2; v_gene: TRBV18; j_gene: TRBJ2-1; CDR3aa: CASSPPIGGGIHTSGYSSYNEQFF; CDR3nt: TGTGCCAGCTCACCACCGATCGGTGGAGGAATCCACACTAGCGGGTATAGCTCCTACAATGAGCAGTTCTTC
abundance: .; d_gene: TRBD1; v_gene: TRBV28; j_gene: TRBJ1-5; CDR3aa: CASRTTGGNQPQHF; CDR3nt: TGTGCCAGCAGGACGACAGGGGGTAATCAGCCCCAGCATTTT
abundance: .; d_gene: .; v_gene: TRBV29-1; j_gene: TRBJ2-7; CDR3aa: CSVPGLRTYEQYF; CDR3nt: TGCAGCGTCCCGGGACTTCGGACCTACGAGCAGTACTTC
abundance: .; d_gene: TRBD1; v_gene: TRBV5-1; j_gene: TRBJ2-3; CDR3aa: CAGRQGAGTDTQYF; CDR3nt: TGCGCCGGGCGACAGGGGGCCGGCACAGATACGCAGTATTTT
abundance: .; d_gene: TRBD2; v_gene: TRBV6-4; j_gene: TRBJ2-2; CDR3aa: CASSPGTSGNTGELFF; CDR3nt: TGTGCCAGCAGTCCTGGGACTAGCGGGAACACCGGGGAGCTGTTTTTT
abundance: few; d_gene: TRBD2; v_gene: TRBV19; j_gene: TRBJ2-1; CDR3aa: CASSRGLAGGDSYNEQFF; CDR3nt: TGTGCCAGTAGTCGGGGACTAGCGGGGGGGGACTCCTACAATGAGCAGTTCTTC
abundance: .; d_gene: .; v_gene: TRBV2; j_gene: TRBJ2-3; CDR3aa: CALVGATTDTQYF; CDR3nt: TGTGCCCTGGTAGGGGCGACCACAGATACGCAGTATTTT
abundance: .; d_gene: .; v_gene: TRBV11-2; j_gene: TRBJ1-3; CDR3aa: CASSLEAGWGNTIYF; CDR3nt: TGTGCCAGCAGCTTAGAAGCAGGGTGGGGAAACACCATATATTTT
abundance: few; d_gene: TRBD1; v_gene: TRBV7-6; j_gene: TRBJ2-5; CDR3aa: CASSLAGTEHQETQYF; CDR3nt: TGTGCCAGCAGCTTAGCCGGGACAGAGCACCAAGAGACCCAGTACTTC
abundance: .; d_gene: .; v_gene: TRBV10-3; j_gene: TRBJ1-2; CDR3aa: CAIKTPNNYGYTF; CDR3nt: TGTGCCATCAAGACACCTAATAACTATGGCTACACCTTC
abundance: .; d_gene: .; v_gene: TRBV6-5; j_gene: TRBJ1-4; CDR3aa: CASSLYPGLNNEKLFF; CDR3nt: TGTGCCAGCAGTTTATATCCGGGACTGAATAATGAAAAACTGTTTTTT
abundance: once; d_gene: .; v_gene: TRBV13; j_gene: TRBJ2-1; CDR3aa: CASSWAGDTYNEQFF; CDR3nt: TGTGCCAGCAGCTGGGCCGGGGACACCTACAATGAGCAGTTCTTC
abundance: .; d_gene: TRBD1; v_gene: TRBV28; j_gene: TRBJ1-5; CDR3aa: CASRGQGEYSGQPQHF; CDR3nt: TGTGCCAGCCGGGGGCAGGGGGAATATAGCGGTCAGCCCCAGCATTTT
abundance: .; d_gene: .; v_gene: TRBV6-4; j_gene: TRBJ2-2; CDR3aa: CASSDSSTGELFF; CDR3nt: TGTGCCAGCAGTGACTCTAGCACCGGGGAGCTGTTTTTT
abundance: .; d_gene: .; v_gene: TRBV15; j_gene: TRBJ2-7; CDR3aa: CATSRDRRGEQYF; CDR3nt: TGTGCCACCAGCAGAGATAGGAGGGGCGAGCAGTACTTC
abundance: .; d_gene: .; v_gene: TRBV29-1; j_gene: TRBJ1-1; CDR3aa: CSVGSRLSAEAFF; CDR3nt: TGCAGCGTTGGTAGCAGATTGAGCGCTGAAGCTTTCTTT
abundance: .; d_gene: .; v_gene: TRBV15; j_gene: TRBJ2-7; CDR3aa: CATSRHLSVQYF; CDR3nt: TGTGCCACCAGCAGGCATCTCTCGGTGCAGTACTTC
abundance: .; d_gene: .; v_gene: TRBV21-1; j_gene: TRBJ1-1; CDR3aa: CASSAGQLNTEAFF; CDR3nt: TGTGCCAGCAGCGCGGGACAGTTGAACACTGAAGCTTTCTTT
abundance: .; d_gene: .; v_gene: TRBV14; j_gene: TRBJ1-2; CDR3aa: CASSPLTVGPYGYTF; CDR3nt: TGTGCCAGCAGCCCCCTGACAGTCGGGCCCTATGGCTACACCTTC
abundance: .; d_gene: .; v_gene: TRBV28; j_gene: TRBJ2-7; CDR3aa: CASSLTTTYEQYF; CDR3nt: TGTGCCAGCAGCCTGACTACAACCTACGAGCAGTACTTC
abundance: few; d_gene: TRBD1; v_gene: TRBV2; j_gene: TRBJ1-2; CDR3aa: CASSEVPGGSYTF; CDR3nt: TGTGCCAGCAGTGAAGTACCAGGGGGGAGCTACACCTTC
abundance: few; d_gene: .; v_gene: TRBV12-5; j_gene: TRBJ1-1; CDR3aa: CASGLGQANTEAFF; CDR3nt: TGTGCTAGTGGTTTGGGACAGGCCAACACTGAAGCTTTCTTT